This T cell receptor (beta chain) was retrieved from a study of cytomegalovirus exposure and HLA in healthy donors. The CDR3 loop spans 17 amino acids. Germline CDR1 is SGHVS and CDR2 is FQNEAQ. V trimming: 4 bases; J trimming: 4 bases; junction bases outside the gene matches: 11. 60 Vbeta and 13 Jbeta primers were used in PCR. Data came from immunoSEQ multiplex PCR; TCRdb stores just in-frame clones and leaves some out. Among 100,000 or so clones listed, less than 85% were seen once. This clone was seen many times. The specimen sequenced was PBMCs. The sequence was collected from a man aged 35-49 years in good health and CMV-seropositive. This sequence joins TRBV7-8 and TRBJ1-1; 11 positions match TRBD1. CDR3 sequence reads: CASSSRDRGALSTEAFF. The CDR3 bases are TGTGCCAGCAGCTCCAGGGACAGGGGGGCCCTGAGCACTGAAGCTTTCTTT.